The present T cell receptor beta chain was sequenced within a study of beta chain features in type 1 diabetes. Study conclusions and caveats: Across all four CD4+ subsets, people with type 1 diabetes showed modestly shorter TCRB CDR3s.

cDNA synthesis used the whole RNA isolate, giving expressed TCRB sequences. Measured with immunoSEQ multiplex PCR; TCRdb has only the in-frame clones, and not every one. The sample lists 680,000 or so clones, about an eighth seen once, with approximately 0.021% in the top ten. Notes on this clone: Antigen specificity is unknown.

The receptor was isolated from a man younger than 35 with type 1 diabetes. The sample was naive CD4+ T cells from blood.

The CDR3 nucleotides are TGTGCCAGTAGTATAGCCCCAGGGGCCACCGGGGAGCTGTTTTTT. Residues: CASSIAPGATGELFF. This sequence joins TRBV19 and TRBJ2-2, with D perhaps matching TRBD1 (6 bases). The CDR3 length is 15 residues. V lost 1 base and J lost 4, with 10 bases in between. Per the germline V gene, CDR1 is LNHDA and CDR2 is SQIVND (reference sequence). Using reference TRBV19 and TRBJ2-2 for the parts outside the CDR3, the full variable domain is DGGITQSPKYLFRKEGQNVTLSCEQNLNHDAMYWYRQDPGQGLRLIYYSQIVNDFQKGDIAEGYSVSREKKESFPLTVTSAQKNPTAFYLCASSIAPGATGELFFGEGSRLTVL.